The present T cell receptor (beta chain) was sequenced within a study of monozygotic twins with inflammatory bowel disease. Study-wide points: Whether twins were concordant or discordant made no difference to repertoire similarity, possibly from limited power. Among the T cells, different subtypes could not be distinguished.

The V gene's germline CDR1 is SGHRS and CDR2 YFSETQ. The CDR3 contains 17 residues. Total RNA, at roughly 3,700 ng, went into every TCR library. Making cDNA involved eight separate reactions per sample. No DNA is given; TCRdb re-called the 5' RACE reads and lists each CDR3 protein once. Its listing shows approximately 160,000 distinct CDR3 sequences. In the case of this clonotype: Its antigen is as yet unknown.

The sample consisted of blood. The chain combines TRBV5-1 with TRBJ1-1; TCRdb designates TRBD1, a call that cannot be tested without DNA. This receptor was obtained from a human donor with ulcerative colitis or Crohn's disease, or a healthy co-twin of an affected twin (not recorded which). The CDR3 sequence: CASSLFPGPLQNTEAFF.